A selection of T cell receptor beta chains follows, all from one sample in a study of cytomegalovirus exposure and HLA in healthy donors. Sequenced by immunoSEQ multiplex PCR; TCRdb stores in-frame clones only, minus some. In the table there are 95,000 to 150,000 clones, about 80% of which are singletons. Sequencing was carried out using PBMCs. These receptor sequences come from a man aged 25-45 years in good health and CMV-seropositive. Each CDR3 is given with its conserved first and last residue. A D gene is named only where the DNA matches it firmly. Clone size is given for some rows only: seen once, a few or many times, or a class if the clone is expanded.

v_gene,abundance,d_gene,j_gene,CDR3nt,CDR3aa
TRBV6-6,once,-,TRBJ1-1,TGTGCCAGCAGTTACTCGGGGGCCACTCAGGGAACTGAAGCTTTCTTT,CASSYSGATQGTEAFF
TRBV9,few,TRBD1,TRBJ1-1,TGTGCCAGCAGCGTAGTTCTGGGACAGGGCAACATGAACACTGAAGCTTTCTTT,CASSVVLGQGNMNTEAFF
TRBV28,-,-,TRBJ2-2,TGTGCCAGCAGCCTCCCGCGCGCGGGGGAGCTGTTTTTT,CASSLPRAGELFF
TRBV2,-,TRBD1,TRBJ1-1,TGTGCCAGCAGAGAGATTACAGGGGGGTCCACTGAAGCTTTCTTT,CASREITGGSTEAFF
TRBV7-8,-,TRBD1,TRBJ2-7,TGTGCCAGCAGCTTAGAGGTCAGGGGGGAGCAGTACTTC,CASSLEVRGEQYF
TRBV6-5,few,-,TRBJ2-7,TGTGCCAGCGGGACACTCTACGAGCAGTACTTC,CASGTLYEQYF
TRBV28,-,TRBD1,TRBJ1-5,TGTGCCAGCAGTTTACCGGGACAGGGTGGGCCCCAGCATTTT,CASSLPGQGGPQHF
TRBV5-5,once,TRBD1,TRBJ1-2,TGTGCCAGCAGCCCAATCCCGGGACAGGGAATTTATGGCTACACCTTC,CASSPIPGQGIYGYTF
TRBV4-2,-,TRBD2,TRBJ2-3,TGTGCCAGCAGCCTCACTAGCGGGAATCTAGATACGCAGTATTTT,CASSLTSGNLDTQYF
TRBV2,-,TRBD1,TRBJ2-2,TGTGCCAGCAGTAAGGGACAGGGACCACGGAACACCGGGGAGCTGTTTTTT,CASSKGQGPRNTGELFF
TRBV25-1,-,-,TRBJ1-2,TGTGCCAGCAGTCAGGGCGACTATGGCTACACCTTC,CASSQGDYGYTF
TRBV7-3,-,TRBD2,TRBJ2-5,TGTGCCAGCAGCTTAGGTGTAAGCGGGGGGGCACAAGAGACCCAGTACTTC,CASSLGVSGGAQETQYF
TRBV7-2,-,TRBD1,TRBJ1-2,TGTGCCAGCAGCTGGGACAGGCAAGGGGGCTACACCTTC,CASSWDRQGGYTF
TRBV27,-,TRBD1,TRBJ1-5,TGTGCCAGCAGACGCCTGAAGACAGGGCAGAATCAGCCCCAGCATTTT,CASRRLKTGQNQPQHF
TRBV29-1,few,-,TRBJ2-1,TGCAGCGTTTCGACTACCCGCAACAATGAGCAGTTCTTC,CSVSTTRNNEQFF
TRBV18,-,TRBD1,TRBJ1-3,TGTGCCAGCTCACCGGGACAGGGGTACGGAAACACCATATATTTT,CASSPGQGYGNTIYF
TRBV29-1,few,TRBD1,TRBJ1-1,TGCAGCTTCAGGAGGGACAGCCAAGTCACGGCAGCTTTCTTT,CSFRRDSQVTAAFF
TRBV7-8,-,-,TRBJ1-2,TGTGCCAGCAGCCCGTTCGGAGCTCGGGGCTACACCTTC,CASSPFGARGYTF
TRBV30,-,-,TRBJ1-1,TGTGCCTGGAGTGTTACAGGGACTGAAGCTTTCTTT,CAWSVTGTEAFF
TRBV28,-,-,TRBJ2-7,TGTGCCAGCACCCAGGGATCCTACGAGCAGTACTTC,CASTQGSYEQYF
TRBV5-4,once,-,TRBJ2-3,TGTGCCAGCAGCTTTCTATCAGATACGCAGTATTTT,CASSFLSDTQYF
TRBV4-2,few,TRBD1,TRBJ1-4,TGTGCCAGCAGCCAAGATCTTCTGGACAGGAGAAATGAAAAACTGTTTTTT,CASSQDLLDRRNEKLFF
TRBV6-1,once,-,TRBJ1-1,TGTGCCAGCAGTGTGGACAGTAACACTGAAGCTTTCTTT,CASSVDSNTEAFF
TRBV5-1,-,TRBD2,TRBJ2-1,TGCGCCAGCAGCTTGGGGCTAGCGGGGGCTGACAATGAGCAGTTCTTC,CASSLGLAGADNEQFF
TRBV28,-,-,TRBJ2-7,TGTGCCAGCAGTCCCCTTTGGGGGGAGATGGGCTACTACGAGCAGTACTTC,CASSPLWGEMGYYEQYF
TRBV5-6,-,-,TRBJ2-1,TGTGCCAGCAGCCCAGGGGCCTCCTACAATGAGCAGTTCTTC,CASSPGASYNEQFF
TRBV19,-,-,TRBJ2-1,TGTGCCAGTAGTATTGGAGGGAGCACCTACAATGAGCAGTTCTTC,CASSIGGSTYNEQFF
TRBV7-8,-,TRBD2,TRBJ2-1,TGTGCCAGCAGCTTAGCGAGGTCTAGCGGGCTTTCCTACAATGAGCAGTTCTTC,CASSLARSSGLSYNEQFF
TRBV7-9,-,TRBD1,TRBJ2-7,TGTGCCAGCAGTTCAGACAGGGGGGCAACCTACGAGCAGTACTTC,CASSSDRGATYEQYF
TRBV4-1,-,-,TRBJ1-2,TGCGCCAGCACAAATTCCGATATAACAGGATATGGCTACACCTTC,CASTNSDITGYGYTF
TRBV6-5,-,-,TRBJ1-1,TGTGCCAGCAGTTACCAGGGAAGCACTGAAGCTTTCTTT,CASSYQGSTEAFF
TRBV6-6,-,-,TRBJ2-7,TGTGCCAGCAGTCGCGGGACTTCCGAGCAGTACTTC,CASSRGTSEQYF
TRBV9,-,TRBD1,TRBJ1-4,TGTGCCAGCAGCGGACAGGGGATAGCTAATGAAAAACTGTTTTTT,CASSGQGIANEKLFF
TRBV4-1,-,-,TRBJ2-7,TGCGCCAGCAGCCAAGATCATTTTGAGGGTTCCAACGAGCAGTACTTC,CASSQDHFEGSNEQYF
TRBV19,-,-,TRBJ1-1,TGTGCCAGTAGTATAGCTGTCCTGAACACTGAAGCTTTCTTT,CASSIAVLNTEAFF
TRBV5-1,once,-,TRBJ1-1,TGCGCCAGCAGCTTGTCGACAAGTACTGAAGCTTTCTTT,CASSLSTSTEAFF
TRBV12-5,-,-,TRBJ1-5,TGTGCTAGTGCCCCGACAGGTGGCAATCAGCCCCAGCATTTT,CASAPTGGNQPQHF
TRBV5-1,-,-,TRBJ1-1,TGCGCCAGCACTACCTACGGGGCGGGGGCCACTGAAGCTTTCTTT,CASTTYGAGATEAFF
TRBV5-1,-,TRBD1,TRBJ1-1,TGCGCCAGCAGCTTGGGGGGACAGGGCAGGATGAACACTGAAGCTTTCTTT,CASSLGGQGRMNTEAFF
TRBV18,-,TRBD2,TRBJ2-1,TGTGCCAGCTCTTATCGGACTAGCGGGGGGCCGGGGAATGAGCAGTTCTTC,CASSYRTSGGPGNEQFF
TRBV19,-,TRBD1,TRBJ1-3,TGTGCCAGTAGTTTCCGGGACAGGGGAGCTGGAAACACCATATATTTT,CASSFRDRGAGNTIYF
TRBV5-1,-,-,TRBJ1-1,TGCGCCAGCAGCCGGGGGGATCCGGGGAACACTGAAGCTTTCTTT,CASSRGDPGNTEAFF
TRBV18,once,-,TRBJ1-2,TGTGCCAGCTCACTAGACAGCCGTAGTAGTGGCTACACCTTC,CASSLDSRSSGYTF
TRBV4-2,few,TRBD2,TRBJ2-1,TGTGCCAGCAGCCCAACTAGCGGGGGAGGCTCCTACAATGAGCAGTTCTTC,CASSPTSGGGSYNEQFF
TRBV6-4,-,-,TRBJ2-1,TGTGCCAGCAGTAAAACAGGGATGGGCTACAATGAGCAGTTCTTC,CASSKTGMGYNEQFF
TRBV25-1,-,-,TRBJ2-2,TGTGCTGCCGGCGGCGGGGAGCTGTTTTTT,CAAGGGELFF
TRBV19,-,-,TRBJ1-2,TGTGCCAGTAGTGATAGGGGGAACTATGGCTACACCTTC,CASSDRGNYGYTF
TRBV5-6,-,-,TRBJ2-1,TGTGCCAGCAGCGCGGACATTAAGGCCTACAATGAGCAGTTCTTC,CASSADIKAYNEQFF
TRBV19,-,-,TRBJ1-2,TGTGCCAGTGGGAGGCTCGACGCTAACTATGGCTACACCTTC,CASGRLDANYGYTF
TRBV19,-,-,TRBJ1-2,TGTGCCAGTAGTAAGTCAGGGGATCCCGACTATGGCTACACCTTC,CASSKSGDPDYGYTF
TRBV5-6,-,TRBD1,TRBJ1-3,TGTGCCAGCAGCCTACACAGGGGTGGGATGAACACCATATATTTT,CASSLHRGGMNTIYF
TRBV29-1,-,-,TRBJ2-2,TGCAGCGTACAGGCTCCCGGCACCGGGGAGCTGTTTTTT,CSVQAPGTGELFF
TRBV6-5,-,-,TRBJ1-6,TGTGCCAGCAGGAGGGTGGAGAATTCACCCCTCCACTTT,CASRRVENSPLHF